Each of the 20 T cell receptor beta chains below was sequenced from the same sample in a study of T-cell reconstitution after alpha-beta-depleted transplantation in children. Researchers prepared the TCRbeta library using unique molecular identifiers, the study reports. TCRdb ran MiXCR on the PCR reads and lists one entry per CDR3 protein. In the table there are approximately 340,000 distinct CDR3 sequences, about 9.3% of which are singletons. The sequenced sample was PBMCs from the stem cell graft donor, obtained from the stem cell graft. These receptors all come from a human donor who donated a stem cell graft to a child with acute lymphoblastic leukemia.

This clonotype showed up just a few times. The rearrangement links TRBV12-3 or TRBV12-4 to TRBJ1-1; D gene ambiguous. The CDR3 loop spans 15 amino acids. Trimming took off 5 bases at V and 1 base at J, with 14 bases between the two ends. CDR3 DNA sequence: TGTGCCAGCAGTCTGAACGCGGGATCGAACACTGAAGCTTTCTTT. Translation gives CASSLNAGSNTEAFF.

The chain recombines TRBV7-2 with TRBJ1-5; 9 bases are shared with TRBD1. The germline gives CDR1 SGHTA, CDR2 FQGNSA. The CDR3 is made up of 15 amino acids. Trimming took 2 bases from V and 5 from J; bases not matched to a gene: 4. The CDR3, as DNA: TGTGCCAGCAGCTTAAGAGGGACAGGGTATCAGCCCCAGCATTTT. Amino acids: CASSLRGTGYQPQHF.

The rearrangement links TRBV5-1 to TRBJ2-7; 9 bases align to TRBD2. The trim removed 4 bases at V and 2 bases at J, leaving 4 bases unmatched. CDR1 and CDR2 from the germline V gene are SGHRS and YFSETQ. The CDR3 is 14 residues long. CDR3 sequence reads: CASSEIAGAYEQYF. In nucleotides, the CDR3 is TGCGCCAGCAGCGAGATAGCGGGGGCCTACGAGCAGTACTTC.

The V call is TRBV7-6, the J call TRBJ1-1; D is uncertain. The germline CDR1 and CDR2 sequences are SGHVS and FNYEAQ. This CDR3 contains 14 residues. V lost 5 bases and J lost 1, with 11 bases in between. The CDR3 sequence: CASSRTTGNTEAFF. The CDR3 DNA sequence: TGTGCCAGCAGCCGTACCACTGGGAACACTGAAGCTTTCTTT.

V usage is TRBV3-1 and J usage is TRBJ2-2, with TRBD2 matching over 9 bases. In germline, CDR1 is LGHDT, CDR2 YNNKEL (reference sequence). CDR3 length equals 19 residues. V lost 8 bases and J lost 4; bases outside the gene matches: 20. Written as DNA, the CDR3 is TGTGCCAGCCAACAAGAGAGTAGCGGGAGATCCCCCAGCACCGGGGAGCTGTTTTTT. This sequence encodes CASQQESSGRSPSTGELFF.

The chain has TRBV5-1 and TRBJ2-1; 9 nucleotides agree with TRBD2. CDR1 and CDR2 (germline): SGHRS, YFSETQ. The V segment lost 4 bases and the J segment 6 bases; nucleotides outside the gene matches: 11. CDR3 length: 16 residues. CDR3 in DNA: TGCGCCAGCAGCCGTGTAGCGGGAGACCCCGTCAATGAGCAGTTCTTC. It yields the protein CASSRVAGDPVNEQFF.

This clonotype appeared many times. The genes are TRBV7-8 and TRBJ1-5; D gene unclear. Trimming cost V 0 bases and J 8 bases, with 11 bases left between them. This CDR3 comprises 14 residues. The germline CDR1 and CDR2 sequences are SGHVS and FQNEAQ. The CDR3, as DNA: TGTGCCAGCAGCTTAGCGCCCCAACGGAAGCCCCAGCATTTT. Translating gives CASSLAPQRKPQHF.

J is TRBJ2-1 and V is TRBV2, with TRBD2 matching over 9 bases. The CDR3 length is 14 residues. The germline CDR1 and CDR2 sequences are SNHLY and FYNNEI. V lost 3 bases and J lost 6; bases outside the gene matches: 3. CDR3 DNA sequence: TGTGCCAGCAGTGATGCGGGAGGGGCCAATGAGCAGTTCTTC. Translating it yields CASSDAGGANEQFF.

This clonotype has ten or more counts. The chain joins TRBV7-8 to TRBJ2-7; D unclear. CDR1 and CDR2 from the germline V gene are SGHVS and FQNEAQ. The CDR3 has 15 residues. Deletions cut 5 bases from V and 2 bases from J, with 16 bases between. The CDR3 coding sequence is TGTGCCAGCAGCGAACTACCTCGAGGACCCTACGAGCAGTACTTC. Translating it yields CASSELPRGPYEQYF.

Comment on this clonotype: With a much larger clone just one base away, this may be a read error. The V and J genes are TRBV2 and TRBJ2-7, with TRBD1 matching 7 bases. The length of the CDR3 is 13 residues. Germline lookup yields CDR1 SNHLY and CDR2 FYNNEI. J gave up 2 bases and V 7 bases, and 5 bases lay outside the gene matches. The CDR3: CASIPGTAYEQYF. CDR3 nucleotides: TGTGCCAGCATCCCCGGGACAGCCTACGAGCAGTACTTC.

The table lists this clonotype with many counts. The rearrangement links TRBV10-1 to TRBJ2-1, with 11 bases that match TRBD2. This CDR3 is built from 14 residues. The ends lost 8 bases at V and 6 bases at J; junction bases unmatched: 6. The germline V gene encodes CDR1 WNHNN and CDR2 SYGVQD (reference sequence). The chain's CDR3 is CASATSGRSNEQFF. The CDR3 nucleotides read TGCGCCAGCGCAACTAGCGGGAGATCCAATGAGCAGTTCTTC.

This clonotype was seen a handful of times. This rearrangement joins TRBV7-9 to TRBJ2-1; 10 bases agree with TRBD2. Germline values: CDR1 SEHNR, CDR2 FQNEAQ (reference sequence). V trimming: 5 bases; J trimming: 4 bases; junction bases outside the gene matches: 11. The CDR3 runs 17 residues. CDR3 DNA: TGTGCCAGCAGCAAGGCGGCTAGCGGGAGTGAGTACAATGAGCAGTTCTTC. Protein: CASSKAASGSEYNEQFF. The full variable domain, with the rest looked up from reference TRBV7-9 and TRBJ2-1, is DTGVSQNPRHKITKRGQNVTFRCDPISEHNRLYWYRQTLGQGPEFLTYFQNEAQLEKSRLLSDRFSAERPKGSFSTLEIQRTEQGDSAMYLCASSKAASGSEYNEQFFGPGTRLTVL.

The chain joins TRBV12-3 or TRBV12-4 to TRBJ2-1, with 10 positions matching TRBD2. The CDR3 spans 15 residues. Trimming removed 8 bases from V and 5 bases from J; junction bases left unmatched: 9. The CDR3 sequence: CASGQTSGANNEQFF. The DNA of the CDR3 is TGTGCCAGCGGTCAAACTAGCGGGGCAAACAATGAGCAGTTCTTC.

The CDR3 sequence is CASSGTSVMGANEQFF. The CDR3 DNA sequence: TGCGCCAGCAGCGGGACTAGCGTGATGGGTGCCAATGAGCAGTTCTTC. This chain joins TRBV5-1 and TRBJ2-1, with 10 bases that match TRBD2. The CDR3 totals 16 residues. The germline gives CDR1 SGHRS, CDR2 YFSETQ. Germline trimming cut 4 bases from V and 6 bases from J; bases unmatched to any gene: 10. Full variable domain (missing parts from reference TRBV5-1 and TRBJ2-1): KAGVTQTPRYLIKTRGQQVTLSCSPISGHRSVSWYQQTPGQGLQFLFEYFSETQRNKGNFPGRFSGRQFSNSRSEMNVSTLELGDSALYLCASSGTSVMGANEQFFGPGTRLTVL.

This clonotype was counted a few times. The chain combines TRBV10-3 with TRBJ2-5, with 8 bases that match TRBD2. The ends lost 10 bases at V and 2 bases at J; junction bases unmatched: 9. Germline V gene sequence: CDR1 ENHRY, CDR2 SYGVKD. This CDR3 is 14 amino acids long. The CDR3 sequence: CASKRESGQETQYF. CDR3 DNA sequence: TGTGCCAGCAAGCGGGAGTCGGGACAAGAGACCCAGTACTTC.

This clonotype was detected a few times. J is TRBJ2-3 and V is TRBV29-1; D gene uncertain. V lost 2 bases and J lost 4, with 7 bases in between. Germline V CDR1 and CDR2: SQVTM, ANQGSEA. The CDR3 is made up of 12 amino acids. In DNA form, the CDR3 reads TGCAGCGTTGAACCCCGGCCAGATACGCAGTATTTT. Translation gives CSVEPRPDTQYF.

This clonotype came up a few times. The chain recombines TRBV27 with TRBJ2-7, with D uncertain. This CDR3 is built from 15 residues. Trimming removed 4 bases at V and 5 bases at J, with 18 bases between. Per the germline V gene, CDR1 is MNHEY and CDR2 is SMNVEV (reference sequence). DNA for the CDR3: TGTGCCAGCAGTTCCCTCTTCCTCGAAAGCGACGAGCAGTACTTC. Translating it yields CASSSLFLESDEQYF.

This clonotype was counted only a few times. This chain joins TRBV6-2 or TRBV6-3 and TRBJ1-1; D perhaps matches TRBD1 (6 bases). The V gene lost 8 bases and the J gene lost 7 bases, with 14 bases spanning the gap. The CDR3 has 12 amino acids. Germline assignment: CDR1 MNHEY and CDR2 SVGEGT. The DNA for the CDR3 is TGTGCCAGCCTTGGGCAGGGGTTTGAAGCTTTCTTT. It codes for CASLGQGFEAFF.

This rearrangement joins TRBV7-9 to TRBJ2-1; no definite D call. The germline gives CDR1 SEHNR, CDR2 FQNEAQ (reference sequence). The germline V and J ends were trimmed by 3 bases and 6 bases, with 12 bases remaining between them. The CDR3 runs 14 residues. The CDR3 protein is CASSFNSALNEQFF. Written as DNA, the CDR3 is TGTGCCAGCAGCTTCAACTCCGCCCTCAATGAGCAGTTCTTC.

This clonotype was seen more than once but under ten times. The chain uses TRBV10-3 and TRBJ2-3, with 7 bases identical to TRBD1. Unmatched junction bases numbered 8, after V lost 9 bases and J lost 2 bases. CDR3 length: 14 residues. In germline, CDR1 is ENHRY, CDR2 SYGVKD. CDR3 loop: CAIKQGSDTDTQYF. The CDR3 DNA is TGTGCCATAAAACAGGGGTCAGACACAGATACGCAGTATTTT.